These 7 T cell receptor beta chains originate from one sample sequenced in a study of T-cell memory formation after mild COVID-19. TCRdb reanalysed the 5' RACE reads using MiXCR and keeps one entry per CDR3 protein. The table records nearly 110,000 distinct CDR3 sequences, roughly 12% of them present only once. The sample was PBMCs or a T cell subset sorted from them (not recorded which). The receptors here all came from an adult woman who had mild COVID-19 (a few samples of this study predate the infection). Cell type and time point are not known.

The chain employs TRBV20-1 and TRBJ1-2, with no clear D. This CDR3 comprises 8 residues. Germline CDR1 reads DFQATT; CDR2 reads SNEGSKA (reference sequence). The DNA of the CDR3 is TGCAGGCCCTCGGGCTACACCTTC. It is translated as CRPSGYTF.

This clonotype was detected a few times. The rearrangement links TRBV2 to TRBJ2-5; 10 nucleotides match TRBD2. The CDR3 is 15 amino acids. Trimming removed 1 base from V and 6 bases from J; junction bases left unmatched: 5. CDR1 and CDR2 from the germline V gene are SNHLY and FYNNEI. CDR3 DNA sequence: TGTGCCAGCAGTGAAGGAGCGGGGGGGCCGAAGACCCAGTACTTC. Protein product: CASSEGAGGPKTQYF.

This clonotype was observed a few times. The chain recombines TRBV4-1 with TRBJ1-1; D remains unclear. The CDR3 consists of 12 residues. Trimming cost V 7 bases and J 4 bases, with 10 bases left between them. The V gene's germline CDR1 is MGHRA and CDR2 YSYEKL. In nucleotides, the CDR3 is TGCGCCAGCAACTCCGGGGTCACTGAAGCTTTCTTT. Amino acid sequence: CASNSGVTEAFF.

CDR3 in DNA: TGTGCCAGCAGTTACTCCAGCGGGGCGGTCGAGCAGTACTTC. Its protein is CASSYSSGAVEQYF. The chain has TRBV6-5 and TRBJ2-7, with 7 bases matching TRBD2. V lost 0 bases to trimming and J lost 6 bases; unmatched junction nucleotides: 5. The CDR3 totals 14 residues. Germline V gene sequence: CDR1 MNHEY, CDR2 SVGAGI.

The CDR3 coding sequence is TGCAGCGTTGAAGTCTCTGGAAACACCATATATTTT. It codes for CSVEVSGNTIYF. The J gene is TRBJ1-3, the V gene TRBV29-1; D ambiguous. CDR1 and CDR2 (germline): SQVTM, ANQGSEA. The V and J ends lost 1 base and 0 bases respectively, with 1 base between them. The CDR3 sequence is 12 residues long.

This clonotype was seen at least ten times. This sequence joins TRBV20-1 and TRBJ2-7; D possibly matches TRBD1 or TRBD2 (5 bases each). V lost 3 bases, J lost 3 bases, and 18 bases lay in between. The CDR3 has 15 residues. Germline V CDR1 and CDR2: DFQATT, SNEGSKA (reference sequence). The DNA for the CDR3 is TGCAGTGCTAGCAATTTCCGGGACCCACACTACGAGCAGTACTTC. Translating gives CSASNFRDPHYEQYF.

V and J are TRBV7-8 and TRBJ1-1; D might be TRBD1 (5 bases). CDR3 length: 13 amino acids. Trimming cost V 3 bases and J 8 bases, with 13 bases left between them. Germline CDR1 SGHVS, CDR2 FQNEAQ. CDR3 residues: CASSFDPTAEAFF. CDR3 DNA sequence: TGTGCCAGCAGCTTCGATCCGACAGCAGAAGCTTTCTTT.